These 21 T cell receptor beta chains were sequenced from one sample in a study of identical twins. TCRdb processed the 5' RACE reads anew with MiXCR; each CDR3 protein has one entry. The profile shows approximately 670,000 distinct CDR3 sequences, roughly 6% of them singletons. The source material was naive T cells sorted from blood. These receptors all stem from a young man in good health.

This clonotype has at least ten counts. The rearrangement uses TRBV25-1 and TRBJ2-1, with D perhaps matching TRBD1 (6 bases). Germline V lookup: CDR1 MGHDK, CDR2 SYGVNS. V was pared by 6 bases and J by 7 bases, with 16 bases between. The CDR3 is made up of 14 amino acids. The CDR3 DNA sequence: TGTGCCAGCAGCATAGACACAGGGAGAAATGAGCAGTTCTTC. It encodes CASSIDTGRNEQFF.

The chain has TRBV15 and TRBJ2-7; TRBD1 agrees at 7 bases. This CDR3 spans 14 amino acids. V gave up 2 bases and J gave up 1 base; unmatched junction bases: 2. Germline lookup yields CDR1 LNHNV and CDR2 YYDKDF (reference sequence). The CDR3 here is CATSRPGQSYEQYF. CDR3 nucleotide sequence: TGTGCCACCAGCAGACCGGGACAGTCCTACGAGCAGTACTTC.

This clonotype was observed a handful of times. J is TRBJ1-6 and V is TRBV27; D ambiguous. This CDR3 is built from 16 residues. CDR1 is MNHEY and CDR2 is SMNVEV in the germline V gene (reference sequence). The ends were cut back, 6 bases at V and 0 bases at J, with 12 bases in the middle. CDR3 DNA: TGTGCCAGCAGGAGGGAGTTGAGCTCCTATAATTCACCCCTCCACTTT. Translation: CASRRELSSYNSPLHF.

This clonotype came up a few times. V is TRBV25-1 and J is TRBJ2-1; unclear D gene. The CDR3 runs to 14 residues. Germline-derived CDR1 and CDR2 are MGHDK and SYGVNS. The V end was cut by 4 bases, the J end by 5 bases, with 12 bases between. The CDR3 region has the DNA TGTGCCAGCAGTGGACTTGGACCAAACAATGAGCAGTTCTTC. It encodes CASSGLGPNNEQFF.

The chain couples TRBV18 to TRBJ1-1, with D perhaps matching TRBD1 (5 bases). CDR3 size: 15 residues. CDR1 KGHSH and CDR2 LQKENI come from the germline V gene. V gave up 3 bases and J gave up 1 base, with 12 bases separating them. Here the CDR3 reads CASSPTAGTNTEAFF. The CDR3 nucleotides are TGTGCCAGCTCACCCACCGCGGGGACGAACACTGAAGCTTTCTTT. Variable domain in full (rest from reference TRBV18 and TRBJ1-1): NAGVMQNPRHLVRRRGQEARLRCSPMKGHSHVYWYRQLPEEGLKFMVYLQKENIIDESGMPKERFSAEFPKEGPSILRIQQVVRGDSAAYFCASSPTAGTNTEAFFGQGTRLTVV.

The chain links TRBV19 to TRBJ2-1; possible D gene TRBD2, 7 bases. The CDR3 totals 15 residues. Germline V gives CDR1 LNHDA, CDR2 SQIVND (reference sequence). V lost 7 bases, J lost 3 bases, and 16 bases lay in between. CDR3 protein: CASIRGGLDYNEQFF. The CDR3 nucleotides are TGTGCCAGTATCCGCGGGGGCCTCGACTACAATGAGCAGTTCTTC.

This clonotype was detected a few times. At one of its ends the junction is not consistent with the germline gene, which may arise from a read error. In DNA, the CDR3 is TGCGCCAGCAGCCAAGAGGCGCGGGTGGGGACCCAGCACTTC. This gives the protein CASSQEARVGTQHF. The chain joins TRBV4-3 to TRBJ2-5; D is possibly TRBD1 or TRBD2 (5 bases each). There are 14 residues in the CDR3. Germline values: CDR1 LGHNA, CDR2 YSLEER.

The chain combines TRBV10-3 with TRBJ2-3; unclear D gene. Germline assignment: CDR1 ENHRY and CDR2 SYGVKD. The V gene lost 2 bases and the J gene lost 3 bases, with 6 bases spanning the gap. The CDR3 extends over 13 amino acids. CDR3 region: CAISESQTDTQYF. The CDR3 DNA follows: TGTGCCATCAGTGAGAGTCAGACAGATACGCAGTATTTT.

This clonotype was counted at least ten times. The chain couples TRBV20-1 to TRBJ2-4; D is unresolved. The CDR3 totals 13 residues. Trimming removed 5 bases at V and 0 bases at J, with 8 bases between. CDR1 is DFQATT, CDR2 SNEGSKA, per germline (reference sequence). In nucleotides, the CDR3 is TGCAGTGCTCCTGTTCCAGCCAAAAACATTCAGTACTTC. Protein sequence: CSAPVPAKNIQYF.

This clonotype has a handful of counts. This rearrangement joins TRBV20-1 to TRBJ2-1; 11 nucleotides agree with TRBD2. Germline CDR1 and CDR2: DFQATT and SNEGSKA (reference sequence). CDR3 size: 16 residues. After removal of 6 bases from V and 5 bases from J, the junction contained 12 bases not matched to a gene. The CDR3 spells CSASIAGGPRDNEQFF. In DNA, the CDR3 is TGCAGTGCATCAATAGCGGGAGGGCCAAGGGACAATGAGCAGTTCTTC.

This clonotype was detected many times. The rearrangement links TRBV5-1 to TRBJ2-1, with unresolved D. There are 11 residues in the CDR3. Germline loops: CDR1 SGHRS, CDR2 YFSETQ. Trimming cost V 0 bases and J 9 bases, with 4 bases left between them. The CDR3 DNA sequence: TGCGCCAGCAGCTTGGAAACTGAGCAGTTCTTC. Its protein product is CASSLETEQFF.

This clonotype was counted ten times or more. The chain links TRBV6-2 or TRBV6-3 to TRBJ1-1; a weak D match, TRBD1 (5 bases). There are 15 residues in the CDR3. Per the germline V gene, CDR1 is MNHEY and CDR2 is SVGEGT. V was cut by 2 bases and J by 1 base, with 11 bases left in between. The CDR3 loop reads CASSYRGLSNTEAFF. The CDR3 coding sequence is TGTGCCAGCAGTTACCGGGGACTCTCGAACACTGAAGCTTTCTTT.

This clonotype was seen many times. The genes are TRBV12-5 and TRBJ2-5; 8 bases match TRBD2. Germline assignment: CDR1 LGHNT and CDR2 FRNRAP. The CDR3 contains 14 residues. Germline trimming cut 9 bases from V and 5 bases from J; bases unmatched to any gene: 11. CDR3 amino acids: CASSRGLEWETQYF. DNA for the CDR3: TGTGCTAGCTCAAGGGGACTAGAATGGGAGACCCAGTACTTC. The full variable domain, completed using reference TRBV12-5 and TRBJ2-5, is DARVTQTPRHKVTEMGQEVTMRCQPILGHNTVFWYRQTMMQGLELLAYFRNRAPLDDSGMPKDRFSAEMPDATLATLKIQPSEPRDSAVYFCASSRGLEWETQYFGPGTRLLVL.

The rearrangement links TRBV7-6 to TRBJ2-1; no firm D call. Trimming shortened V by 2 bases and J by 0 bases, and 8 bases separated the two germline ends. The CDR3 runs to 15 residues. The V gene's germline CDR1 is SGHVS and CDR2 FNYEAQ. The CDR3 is CASSLNVGSYNEQFF. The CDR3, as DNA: TGTGCCAGCAGCTTAAATGTGGGCTCCTACAATGAGCAGTTCTTC.

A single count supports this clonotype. The CDR3 spells CASSFMGRGTEAFF. The CDR3 DNA reads TGTGCCAGCAGCTTTATGGGCAGGGGCACTGAAGCTTTCTTT. The V call is TRBV7-2, the J call TRBJ1-1; D is perhaps TRBD1 (6 bases). CDR3 length equals 14 residues. V was shortened by 3 bases and J by 4 bases, with 12 bases between the two germline ends. Per the germline V gene, CDR1 is SGHTA and CDR2 is FQGNSA.

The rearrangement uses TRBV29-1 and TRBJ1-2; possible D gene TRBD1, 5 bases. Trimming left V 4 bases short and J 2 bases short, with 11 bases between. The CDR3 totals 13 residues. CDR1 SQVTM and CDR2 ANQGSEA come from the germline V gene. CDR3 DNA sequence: TGCAGCGTTGGACAGCTGTTCAACTATGGCTACACCTTC. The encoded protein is CSVGQLFNYGYTF.

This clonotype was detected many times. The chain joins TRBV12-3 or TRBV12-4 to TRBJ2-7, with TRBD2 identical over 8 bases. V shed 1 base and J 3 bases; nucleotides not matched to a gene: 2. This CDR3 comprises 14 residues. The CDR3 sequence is CASSLDSGNYEQYF. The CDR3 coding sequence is TGTGCCAGCAGTTTAGATAGCGGGAACTACGAGCAGTACTTC.

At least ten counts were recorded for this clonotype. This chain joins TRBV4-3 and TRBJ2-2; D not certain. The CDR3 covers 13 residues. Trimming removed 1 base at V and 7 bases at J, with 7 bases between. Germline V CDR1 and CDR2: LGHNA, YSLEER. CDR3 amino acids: CASSQGVIGELFF. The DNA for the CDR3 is TGCGCCAGCAGCCAAGGGGTCATCGGGGAGCTGTTTTTT.

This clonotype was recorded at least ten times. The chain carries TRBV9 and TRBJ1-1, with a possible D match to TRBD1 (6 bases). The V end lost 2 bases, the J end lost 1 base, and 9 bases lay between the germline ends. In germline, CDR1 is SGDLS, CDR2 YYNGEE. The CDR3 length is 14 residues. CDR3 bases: TGTGCCAGCAGCGTCTTACAGGGGAACACTGAAGCTTTCTTT. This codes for CASSVLQGNTEAFF.

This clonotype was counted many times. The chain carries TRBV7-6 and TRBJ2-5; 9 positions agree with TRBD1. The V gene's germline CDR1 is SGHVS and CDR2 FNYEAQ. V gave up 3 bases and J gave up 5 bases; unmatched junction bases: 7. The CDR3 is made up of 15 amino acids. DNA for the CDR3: TGTGCCAGCAGCTTCTCGGACAGGGGTCTCGAGACCCAGTACTTC. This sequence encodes CASSFSDRGLETQYF.

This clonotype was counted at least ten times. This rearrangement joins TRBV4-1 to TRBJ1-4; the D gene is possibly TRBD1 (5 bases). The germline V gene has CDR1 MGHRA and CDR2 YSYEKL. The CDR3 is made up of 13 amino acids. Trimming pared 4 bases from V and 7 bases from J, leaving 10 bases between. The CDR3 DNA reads TGCGCCAGCAGCCCCGGGGCGGTTGAAAAACTGTTTTTT. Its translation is CASSPGAVEKLFF.